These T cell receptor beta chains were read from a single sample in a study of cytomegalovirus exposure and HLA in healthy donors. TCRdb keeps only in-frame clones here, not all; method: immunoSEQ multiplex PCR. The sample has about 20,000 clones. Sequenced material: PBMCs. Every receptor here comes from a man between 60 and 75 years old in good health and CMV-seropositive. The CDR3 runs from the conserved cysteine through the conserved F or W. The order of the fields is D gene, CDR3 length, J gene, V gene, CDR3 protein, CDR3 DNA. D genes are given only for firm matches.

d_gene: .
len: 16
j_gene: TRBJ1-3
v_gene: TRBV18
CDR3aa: CASSPTTVNSGNTIYF
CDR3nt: TGTGCCAGCTCACCTACGACAGTCAACTCTGGAAACACCATATATTTT

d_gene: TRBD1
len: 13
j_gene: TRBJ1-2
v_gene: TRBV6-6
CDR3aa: CATGTGVNYGYTF
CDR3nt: TGTGCTACCGGGACAGGGGTTAACTATGGCTACACCTTC

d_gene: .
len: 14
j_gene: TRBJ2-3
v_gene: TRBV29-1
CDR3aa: CSVEDLGAADTQYF
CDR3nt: TGCAGCGTTGAAGATCTTGGGGCGGCAGATACGCAGTATTTT

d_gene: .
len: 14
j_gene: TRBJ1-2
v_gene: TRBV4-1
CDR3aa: CASSPVTVDYGYTF
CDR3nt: TGCGCCAGCAGCCCGGTTACCGTGGACTATGGCTACACCTTC

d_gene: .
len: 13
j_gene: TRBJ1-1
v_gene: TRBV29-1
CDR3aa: CSEESGGGTEAFF
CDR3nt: TGCAGCGAAGAATCGGGCGGGGGCACTGAAGCTTTCTTT

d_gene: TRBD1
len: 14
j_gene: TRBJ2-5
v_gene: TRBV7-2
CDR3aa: CASSSNRGKETQYF
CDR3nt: TGTGCCAGCAGCTCCAACAGGGGGAAGGAGACCCAGTACTTC

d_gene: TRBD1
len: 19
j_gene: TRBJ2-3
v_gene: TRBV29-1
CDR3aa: CSVEGGQGAPGLAADTQYF
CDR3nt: TGCAGCGTTGAGGGGGGACAGGGGGCGCCGGGCCTAGCGGCCGATACGCAGTATTTT

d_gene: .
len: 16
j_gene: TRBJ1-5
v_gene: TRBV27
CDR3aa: CASSLSGGAGAQPQHF
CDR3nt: TGTGCCAGCAGTTTATCAGGGGGGGCGGGCGCTCAGCCCCAGCATTTT

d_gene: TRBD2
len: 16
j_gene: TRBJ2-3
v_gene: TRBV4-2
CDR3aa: CASSQGSSGRRDKQYF
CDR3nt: TGTGCCAGCAGCCAAGGGAGTAGCGGGAGAAGAGATAAGCAGTATTTT

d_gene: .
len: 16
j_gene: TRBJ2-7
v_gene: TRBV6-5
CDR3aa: CASSYRQLPSGYEQYF
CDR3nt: TGTGCCAGCAGTTACAGACAGTTACCCTCGGGCTACGAGCAGTACTTC

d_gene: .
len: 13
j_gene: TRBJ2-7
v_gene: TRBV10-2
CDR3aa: CASRFRRDHEQYF
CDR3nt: TGCGCCAGCAGGTTTCGGCGGGACCACGAGCAGTACTTC

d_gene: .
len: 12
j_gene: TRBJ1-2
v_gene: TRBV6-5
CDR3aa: CASSPPGWRYTF
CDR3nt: TGTGCCAGCAGCCCCCCGGGGTGGCGCTACACCTTC

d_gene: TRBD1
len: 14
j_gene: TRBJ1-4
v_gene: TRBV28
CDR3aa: CASSFGTGLEKLFF
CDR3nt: TGTGCCAGCAGTTTCGGGACAGGGCTCGAAAAACTGTTTTTT

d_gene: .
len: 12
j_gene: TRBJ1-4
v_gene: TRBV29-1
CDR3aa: CSVPGANEKLFF
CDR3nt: TGCAGCGTTCCAGGGGCTAATGAAAAACTGTTTTTT

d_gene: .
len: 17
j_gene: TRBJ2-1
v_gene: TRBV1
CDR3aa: CTSSLRLAGGPHNEQFF
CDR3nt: TGCACCAGCAGCCTCCGACTAGCGGGAGGGCCCCACAATGAGCAGTTCTTC

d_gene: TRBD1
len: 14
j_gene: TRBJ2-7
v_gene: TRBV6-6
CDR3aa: CASSYSRGSAEQYF
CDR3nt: TGTGCCAGCAGTTATAGCAGGGGGAGTGCCGAGCAGTACTTC

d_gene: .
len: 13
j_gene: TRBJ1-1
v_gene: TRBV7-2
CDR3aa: CASSSQPNTEAFF
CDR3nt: TGTGCCAGCAGCTCACAACCGAACACTGAAGCTTTCTTT

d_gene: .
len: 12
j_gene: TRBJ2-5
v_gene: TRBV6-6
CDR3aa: CASKGSGETQYF
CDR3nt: TGTGCCAGCAAAGGGAGCGGGGAGACCCAGTACTTC

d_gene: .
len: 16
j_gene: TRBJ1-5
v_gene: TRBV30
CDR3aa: CAWSARTVGGYQPQHF
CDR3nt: TGTGCCTGGAGTGCTCGGACAGTAGGGGGATATCAGCCCCAGCATTTT

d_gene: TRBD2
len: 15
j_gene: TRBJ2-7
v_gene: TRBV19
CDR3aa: CASTVTSGISYEQYF
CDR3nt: TGTGCCAGTACCGTGACTAGCGGTATCTCCTACGAGCAGTACTTC

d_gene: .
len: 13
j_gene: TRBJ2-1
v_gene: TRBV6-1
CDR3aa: CASSSGTYNEQFF
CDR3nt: TGTGCCAGCAGTTCCGGGACCTACAATGAGCAGTTCTTC

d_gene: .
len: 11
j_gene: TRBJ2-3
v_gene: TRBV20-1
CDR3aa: CSARDWPLEYF
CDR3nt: TGCAGTGCTAGAGATTGGCCTTTGGAGTATTTT

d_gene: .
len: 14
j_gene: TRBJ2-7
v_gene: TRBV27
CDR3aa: CASSYSLGGYEQYF
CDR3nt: TGTGCCAGCAGTTATTCCCTAGGGGGCTACGAGCAGTACTTC

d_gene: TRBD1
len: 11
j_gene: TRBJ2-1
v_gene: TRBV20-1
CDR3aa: CSAPTGPHQFF
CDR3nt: TGCAGTGCCCCGACAGGGCCCCATCAGTTCTTC

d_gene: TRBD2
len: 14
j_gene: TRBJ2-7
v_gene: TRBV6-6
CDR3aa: CASKSSGSSYEQYF
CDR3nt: TGTGCCAGCAAATCCAGCGGGAGTTCCTACGAGCAGTACTTC

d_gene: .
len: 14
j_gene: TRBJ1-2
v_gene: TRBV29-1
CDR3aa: CSARVQGDNYGYTF
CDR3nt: TGCAGCGCCCGGGTCCAGGGTGATAACTATGGCTACACCTTC

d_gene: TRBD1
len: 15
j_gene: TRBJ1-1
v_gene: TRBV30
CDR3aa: CAWGVTGTGSSEAFF
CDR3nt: TGTGCCTGGGGCGTAACGGGGACAGGGAGTTCTGAAGCTTTCTTT